This T cell receptor (beta chain) was recovered during a study of cytomegalovirus exposure and HLA in healthy donors (dated by TCRdb to the late 2010s). Concerning the study at large: An earlier analysis of approximately 640 of the donors reported approximately 290 Gb of sequence data and approximately 110 million unique TCR beta sequences from 150 million to 200 million T cells. Roughly 300 gigabases of sequencing data and about 92 million unique TCR sequences made up an early release that covered 640 HLA-typed donors. Among the roughly 390 genotyped donors, 81% belonged to the genetic ancestry cluster associated with self-reported Caucasian donors. The aim of the study was to test whether cataloging public T cell receptors could identify signatures of past pathogen exposure. The study used immunosequencing to profile the T cell repertoires of around 600 subjects and linked those repertoires to cytomegalovirus serostatus. Besides the first cohort of 500 to 700 subjects, a separate validation cohort made up of 95 to 150 different subjects was used. To predict cytomegalovirus infection status, the study combined high-throughput TCR immunosequencing, statistical association of individual TCRs with disease status, and machine learning. In a later analysis, previously published TCR beta repertoires from roughly 710 donors were re-analyzed and high-resolution HLA genotyping was added so that TCR occurrence patterns could be studied. Rather than using new phenotypic data, the later analysis identified candidate immune exposures from TCR beta sequences and from how often those sequences occurred across donors. An earlier analysis of several hundred of the donors applied high-throughput TCR beta sequencing to assess whether each TCR beta V gene segment acted as functional or pseudogenic. Donor age, sex, ethnicity and CMV serostatus were compiled alongside the repertoire data. A later genetic analysis took genome-wide SNP genotypes for about 55% of the 666 donors and used that subset as a discovery cohort. Every repertoire in the discovery cohort had been generated on one and the same sequencing platform. HLA typing covered class I and class II loci at four-digit resolution. The number of typed donors differed by locus: about 620-640 for A, B, C, DRB1 and DQB1; approximately 540 for DQA1; approximately 610 for DPA1; and about 470 for DPB1. Because of strong linkage in the cohort, 4 to 6 DR-DQ haplotypes were treated as single units for association and clustering. On average, around 230,000 unique TCR beta nucleotide sequences were sequenced per donor among a few hundred genotyped donors of the cohort, with roughly 18% of those sequences being non-productive. The research as a whole found: A group of highly shared sequence variants was considered likely to be a technical artifact of the sequencing pipeline. In vitro tests confirmed that a few of the cytomegalovirus-associated TCR beta chains recognize cytomegalovirus antigens. A further reported finding was that TCR beta sequences accurately predicted the HLA-A and HLA-B alleles for most subjects in the first cohort. It was suggested by the authors that the approach could potentially be generalized to other disease states and immunological phenotypes. The study gave a list of some 150 TCR beta chains associated with cytomegalovirus. Some IMGT-functional V segments, including TRBV6-2 and TRBV6-3, could not be distinguished by the 87-base-pair reads and were therefore excluded. In both the original and validation cohorts, the classifier was reported to diagnose cytomegalovirus status with high specificity and sensitivity. According to a later analysis, parvovirus B19, influenza, CMV and Epstein-Barr virus appeared linked to several top co-occurrence clusters. Sequencing depth was assumed to be roughly uniform across donors in the presence/absence analyses, though that assumption may not hold. The only immune exposure information available for the cohort was CMV serostatus. Because some donors lacked HLA typing at each locus, the association tests relied only on the typed subset. Correlated functional status among segregating V segments might reflect linkage disequilibrium, but an unknown experimental factor could not be ruled out. A later analysis found that most CMV-associated TCR beta chains appeared HLA-restricted, with HLA associations seemingly driven largely by CMV exposure. This cohort had only TCR beta chains sequenced, and the lack of alpha or paired-chain data limited which features could be detected. When HLA alleles, especially DR and DQ, strongly co-occurred, attributing TCR associations to individual alleles was difficult. In a later analysis, HLA-associated TCR beta chains showed more clonal expansion and lower generation probabilities than non-associated chains that were equally common. The earlier analysis of about 600 of the donors excluded some 15 rarely observed V segments, including chromosome 9 orphons, because counts were too low. According to a later genetic analysis, donors in an Asian-associated ancestry cluster had fewer N-insertions in productive TCRs than the approximately 710-donor mean. Across donors, most TCR sequences were observed very rarely, whereas some public TCRs were present in many individuals. V-gene and J-gene trimming of TCR beta chains was associated with a missense DCLRE1C variant in a later genetic analysis, and the association was replicated in an independent cohort. At a false discovery rate of 0.05, a later analysis linked about 16,000 TCR beta sequences to specific HLA alleles. A later analysis found that TCR association rates varied across HLA loci, with DRB1 alleles showing the most associated TCRs and HLA-C alleles the fewest. In an earlier analysis of some 500 of the donors, most TCR beta V segments were observed in productive rearrangements about 87% or about 30% of the time, broadly matching IMGT annotations.

In total, roughly 670 healthy bone marrow donors made up the cohort. At the time of sampling, all cohort members were nominally healthy, though unrecorded immune exposures were likely present. CMV serostatus was recorded as positive for 250 to 300 and negative for about 50% of the roughly 670 cohort members, whereas no CMV serostatus was recorded for the donor in question. Every donor gave a peripheral blood sample, and the peripheral blood mononuclear cells from that sample were used for TCR beta sequencing. Genomic DNA was extracted from the blood cell samples with the Qiagen DNeasy Blood Extraction Kit. From the cysteine up to the phenylalanine, the CDR3 has a length of 15 residues. The retained sequence is limited to the CDR3, 45 bases, with the frame set at the first base. For CDR1 and CDR2, the germline V gene lists SGDLS and YYNGEE. Trimmed from V: 5 bases; trimmed from J: 5 bases; junction bases lacking a gene match: 12.

Note on this clone: No cognate antigen has been identified for it. No base quality values were provided; no much bigger clone lies one nucleotide off.

Libraries were constructed by the immunoSEQ multiplex PCR assay. The multiplex PCR relied on a mix of 60 forward primers for TCR Vbeta segments and 13 reverse primers for TCR Jbeta segments. Amplification of the CDR3 region of rearranged TCR beta genes was performed with a multiplex PCR assay on genomic DNA. Amplified TCR beta libraries were sequenced as 87-base-pair reads on the Illumina HiSeq System. In the paper's pipeline: In a later analysis, 77 million or so unique TCR beta chains were counted across the 666 repertoires, and roughly 10 million of these chains were shared by at least two donors. A nearest-neighbor algorithm error-corrected the raw reads and collapsed the reads into unique sequences, merging closely related sequences to remove PCR and sequencing errors. To assign V, D and J gene segments, CDR3 sequences were aligned to IMGT reference sequences. For a sequence to be retained, at least a six-nucleotide match to both a V gene segment and a J gene segment was required. Rearrangements were classified as productive when the CDR3 lacked stop codons and remained in frame with V and J, and all other rearrangements were classified as non-productive. Following IMGT convention, CDR3 was defined as the stretch from the second conserved V-encoded cysteine up to the conserved J-encoded phenylalanine. Sequences without an unambiguous match to a single V gene segment were excluded from the earlier analysis of several hundred of the donors. An earlier analysis of a few hundred of the donors called V segments functional above 56.7% productive rearrangements and segregating when the between-donor standard deviation exceeded 5%. A statistical classification framework was built for diagnosing cytomegalovirus status from the catalog of TCR beta chain sequences. V and J gene assignment, in a later analysis, came from comparing TCR nucleotide sequences with IMGT/GENE-DB human TR gene sequences. Using the TCRdist pipeline, a later analysis assigned CDR3 sequences along with most-parsimonious VDJ recombination scenarios. In a later analysis, every TCR beta chain was defined by the combination of its CDR3 amino acid sequence and its V-gene family, and reads without a unique V-gene family were dropped. In a later analysis, some 600 highly shared, low-generation-probability nucleotide sequences were removed to address suspected cross-contamination and a sequencing artifact. For each public chain, a later analysis derived a clonal expansion index from normalized ranks of inferred template counts within each repertoire. Generation probabilities in a later analysis came from a VDJ recombination model fitted to out-of-frame rearrangements, and those results were checked against IGoR. A later analysis scored TCR-TCR, TCR-HLA and TCR-CMV co-occurrence with hypergeometric tests, applying a repertoire-size bias correction to TCR pairs. In a later analysis, false discovery rates were estimated by permuting HLA or CMV assignments 20 times. In a later analysis, co-occurring TCRs were grouped using DBSCAN, and TCRdist sequence similarity was added for clustering within HLA-allele-positive subsets. For co-occurrence clustering, repertoires with fewer than 30,000 or more than 120,000 public chains were excluded, along with five repertoires with anomalous nucleotide sharing. Here the immuneACCESS table is served through TCRdb, limited to in-frame sequences with V and J called. Missing clones are a known gap in these copies; in checked studies unresolved V genes cover under half, and the rest lacks a known reason. The V and J calls and clone size are taken from that table; D and trimming were inferred from the DNA. The sample table contains approximately 140,000 clones; only one count was recorded for about 85% of them. Of the sample, 3.5% falls within the top ten clones.

The sequence derives from a human donor in good health. Here the chain combines TRBV9 and TRBJ1-2, and 7 bases in between align with TRBD1. The specimen sequenced was PBMCs. The DNA sequence is TGTGCCAGCAGTGAAGGAACCGGGACAGCATATGGCTACACCTTC. This encodes CASSEGTGTAYGYTF.